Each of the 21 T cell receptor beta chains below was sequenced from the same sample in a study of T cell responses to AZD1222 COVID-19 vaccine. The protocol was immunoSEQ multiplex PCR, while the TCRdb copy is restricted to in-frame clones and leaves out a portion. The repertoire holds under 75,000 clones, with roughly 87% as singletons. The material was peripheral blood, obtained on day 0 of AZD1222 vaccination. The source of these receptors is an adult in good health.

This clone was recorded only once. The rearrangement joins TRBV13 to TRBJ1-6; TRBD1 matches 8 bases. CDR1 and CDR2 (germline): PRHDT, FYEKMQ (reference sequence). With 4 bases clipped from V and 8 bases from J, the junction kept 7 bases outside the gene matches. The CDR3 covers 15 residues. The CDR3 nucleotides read TGTGCCAGCAGCTACCGGACAGGGAGCCATTCACCCCTCCACTTT. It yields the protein CASSYRTGSHSPLHF.

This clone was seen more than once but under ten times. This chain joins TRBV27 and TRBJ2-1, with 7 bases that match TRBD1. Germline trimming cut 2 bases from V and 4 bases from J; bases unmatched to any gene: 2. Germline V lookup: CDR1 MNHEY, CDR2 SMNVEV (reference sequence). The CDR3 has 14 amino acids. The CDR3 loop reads CASSLMGQYNEQFF. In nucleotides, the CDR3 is TGTGCCAGCAGTTTAATGGGACAGTACAATGAGCAGTTCTTC.

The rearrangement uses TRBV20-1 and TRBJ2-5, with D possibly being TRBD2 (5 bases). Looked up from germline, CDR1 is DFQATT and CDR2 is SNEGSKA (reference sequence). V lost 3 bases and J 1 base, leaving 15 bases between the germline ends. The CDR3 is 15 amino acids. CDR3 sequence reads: CSASDERTFQETQYF. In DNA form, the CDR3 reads TGCAGTGCTAGTGACGAGCGGACCTTCCAAGAGACCCAGTACTTC.

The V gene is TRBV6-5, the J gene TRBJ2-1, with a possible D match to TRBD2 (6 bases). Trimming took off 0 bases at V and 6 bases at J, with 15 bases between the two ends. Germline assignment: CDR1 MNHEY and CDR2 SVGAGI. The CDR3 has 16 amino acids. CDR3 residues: CASSYSPRAGINEQFF. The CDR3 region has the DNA TGTGCCAGCAGTTACTCCCCCCGGGCGGGAATCAATGAGCAGTTCTTC.

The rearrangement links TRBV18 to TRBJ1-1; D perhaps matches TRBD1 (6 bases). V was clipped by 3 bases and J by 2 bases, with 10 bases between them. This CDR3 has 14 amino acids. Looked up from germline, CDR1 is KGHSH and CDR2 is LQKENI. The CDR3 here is CASSPYRENTEAFF. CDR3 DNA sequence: TGTGCCAGCTCACCCTACAGGGAAAACACTGAAGCTTTCTTT.

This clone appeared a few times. This CDR3 is CASSLWDRSTDTQYF. The DNA of the CDR3 is TGTGCCAGCAGCCTATGGGACAGAAGCACAGATACGCAGTATTTT. This chain joins TRBV27 and TRBJ2-3, with TRBD1 identical over 7 bases. Germline V CDR1 and CDR2: MNHEY, SMNVEV (reference sequence). The CDR3 runs 15 residues. With V trimmed by 6 bases and J by 0 bases, 6 bases remained unmatched.

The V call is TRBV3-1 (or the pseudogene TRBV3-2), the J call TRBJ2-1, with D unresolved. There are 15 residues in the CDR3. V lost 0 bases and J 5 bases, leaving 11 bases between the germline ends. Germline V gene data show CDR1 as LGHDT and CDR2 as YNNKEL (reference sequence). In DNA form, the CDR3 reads TGTGCCAGCAGCCAAGACAGTATCACCAACAATGAGCAGTTCTTC. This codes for CASSQDSITNNEQFF.

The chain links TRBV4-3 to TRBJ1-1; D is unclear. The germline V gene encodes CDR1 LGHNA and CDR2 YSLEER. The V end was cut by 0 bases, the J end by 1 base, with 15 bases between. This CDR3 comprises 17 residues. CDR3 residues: CASSQDLLGGRNTEAFF. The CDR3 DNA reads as TGCGCCAGCAGCCAAGACCTCCTCGGTGGGAGGAACACTGAAGCTTTCTTT.

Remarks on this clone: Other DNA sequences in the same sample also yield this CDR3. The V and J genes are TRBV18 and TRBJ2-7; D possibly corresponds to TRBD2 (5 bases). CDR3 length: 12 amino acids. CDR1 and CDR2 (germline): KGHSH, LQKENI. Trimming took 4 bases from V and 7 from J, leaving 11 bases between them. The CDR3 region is CASSRFTGEQYF. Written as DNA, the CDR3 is TGTGCCAGCTCACGATTTACGGGGGAGCAGTACTTC.

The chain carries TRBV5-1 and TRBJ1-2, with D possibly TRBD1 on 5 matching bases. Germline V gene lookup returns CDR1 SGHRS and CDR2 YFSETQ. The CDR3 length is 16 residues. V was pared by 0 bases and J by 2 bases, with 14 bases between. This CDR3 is CASSLGGTQGNYGYTF. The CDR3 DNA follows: TGCGCCAGCAGCTTGGGCGGGACCCAAGGGAACTATGGCTACACCTTC.

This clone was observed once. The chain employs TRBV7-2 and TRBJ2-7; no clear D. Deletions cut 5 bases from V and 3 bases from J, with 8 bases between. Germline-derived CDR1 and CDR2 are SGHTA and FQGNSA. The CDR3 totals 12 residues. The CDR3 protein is CASSPQSYEQYF. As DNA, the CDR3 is TGTGCCAGCAGCCCCCAGAGCTACGAGCAGTACTTC.

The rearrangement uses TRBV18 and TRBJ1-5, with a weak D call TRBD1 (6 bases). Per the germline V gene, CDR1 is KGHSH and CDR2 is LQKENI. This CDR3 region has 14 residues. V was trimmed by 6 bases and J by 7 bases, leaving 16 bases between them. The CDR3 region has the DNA TGTGCCAGCTCGAGCGGACAGCATAACCAGCCCCAGCATTTT. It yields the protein CASSSGQHNQPQHF.

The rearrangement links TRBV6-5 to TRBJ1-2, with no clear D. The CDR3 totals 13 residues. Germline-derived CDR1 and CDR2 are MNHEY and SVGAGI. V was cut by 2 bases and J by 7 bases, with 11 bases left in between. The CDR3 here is CASSYTWEGGYTF. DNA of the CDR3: TGTGCCAGCAGTTACACCTGGGAGGGTGGCTACACCTTC.

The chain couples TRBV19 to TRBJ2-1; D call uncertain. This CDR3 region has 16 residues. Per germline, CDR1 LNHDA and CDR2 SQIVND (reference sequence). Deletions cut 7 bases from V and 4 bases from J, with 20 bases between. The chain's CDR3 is CASTRRRETLYNEQFF. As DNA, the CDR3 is TGTGCCAGTACCCGACGACGCGAGACCCTGTACAATGAGCAGTTCTTC.

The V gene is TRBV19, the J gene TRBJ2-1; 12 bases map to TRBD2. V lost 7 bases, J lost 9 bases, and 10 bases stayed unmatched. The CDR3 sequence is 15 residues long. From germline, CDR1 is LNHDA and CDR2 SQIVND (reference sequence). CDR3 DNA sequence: TGTGCCAGTACTATGACTAGCGGGAGACGAGCTGAGCAGTTCTTC. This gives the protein CASTMTSGRRAEQFF.

The CDR3: CASSQASVGGELFF. Here the CDR3 DNA reads TGCGCCAGCAGCCAGGCTAGCGTAGGCGGGGAGCTGTTTTTT. The rearrangement links TRBV5-1 to TRBJ2-2; D possibly corresponds to TRBD2 (6 bases). CDR1 and CDR2 from the germline V gene are SGHRS and YFSETQ. This CDR3 is built from 14 residues. Trimming removed 4 bases at V and 7 bases at J, with 14 bases between.

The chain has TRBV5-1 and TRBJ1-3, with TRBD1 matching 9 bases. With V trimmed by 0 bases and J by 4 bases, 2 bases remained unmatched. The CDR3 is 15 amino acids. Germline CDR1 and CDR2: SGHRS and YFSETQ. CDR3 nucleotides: TGCGCCAGCAGCTTGGGGGGACAGGGAGGAAACACCATATATTTT. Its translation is CASSLGGQGGNTIYF. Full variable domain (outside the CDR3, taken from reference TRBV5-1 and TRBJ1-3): KAGVTQTPRYLIKTRGQQVTLSCSPISGHRSVSWYQQTPGQGLQFLFEYFSETQRNKGNFPGRFSGRQFSNSRSEMNVSTLELGDSALYLCASSLGGQGGNTIYFGEGSWLTVV.

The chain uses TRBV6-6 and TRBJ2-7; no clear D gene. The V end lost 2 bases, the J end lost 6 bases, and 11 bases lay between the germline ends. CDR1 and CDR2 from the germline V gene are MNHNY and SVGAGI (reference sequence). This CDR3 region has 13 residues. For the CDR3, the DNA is TGTGCCAGCAGTTACGGCACCCTGGGCGAGCAGTACTTC. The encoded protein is CASSYGTLGEQYF.

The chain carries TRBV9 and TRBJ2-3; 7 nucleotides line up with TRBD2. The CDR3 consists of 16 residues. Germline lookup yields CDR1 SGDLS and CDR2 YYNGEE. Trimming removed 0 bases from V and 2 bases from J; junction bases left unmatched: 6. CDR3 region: CASSVGGSGLTDTQYF. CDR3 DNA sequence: TGTGCCAGCAGCGTAGGGGGTAGCGGGCTCACAGATACGCAGTATTTT.

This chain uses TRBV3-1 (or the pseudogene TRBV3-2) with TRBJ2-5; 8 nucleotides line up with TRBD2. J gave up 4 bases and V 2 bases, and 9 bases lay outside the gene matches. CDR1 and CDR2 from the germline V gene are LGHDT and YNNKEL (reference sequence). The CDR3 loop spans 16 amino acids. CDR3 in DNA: TGTGCCAGCAGCCAAACCCCCGGGAGGGCCACAGAGACCCAGTACTTC. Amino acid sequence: CASSQTPGRATETQYF.

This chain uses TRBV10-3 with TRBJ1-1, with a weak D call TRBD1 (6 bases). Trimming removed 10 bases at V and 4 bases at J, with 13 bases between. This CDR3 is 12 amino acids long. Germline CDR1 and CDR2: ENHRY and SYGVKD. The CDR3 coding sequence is TGTGCCACCTGTTCAGGGGCCACTGAAGCTTTCTTT. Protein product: CATCSGATEAFF.